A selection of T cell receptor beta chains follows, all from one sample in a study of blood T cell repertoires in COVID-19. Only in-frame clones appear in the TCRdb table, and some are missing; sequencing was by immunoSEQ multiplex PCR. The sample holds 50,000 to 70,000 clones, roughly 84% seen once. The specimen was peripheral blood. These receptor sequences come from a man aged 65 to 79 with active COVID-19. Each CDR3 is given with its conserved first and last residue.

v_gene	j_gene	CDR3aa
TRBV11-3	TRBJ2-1	CASASGSGNEQFF
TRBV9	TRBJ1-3	CASSVGTTGNTIYF
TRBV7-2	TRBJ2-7	CASSFQAGDYEQYF
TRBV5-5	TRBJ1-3	CASSLGASLAGNTIYF
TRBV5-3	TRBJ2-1	CARSPENSGRGPYNEQFF
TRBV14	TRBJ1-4	CASSPWTGKWEKLFF
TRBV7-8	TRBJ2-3	CASSFRAGRSSSTDTQYF
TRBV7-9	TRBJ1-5	CASSLIPQVDQPQHF
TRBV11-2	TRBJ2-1	CASSLRRDIDNEQFF
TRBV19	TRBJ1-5	CASSRGRAESLYSNQPQHF
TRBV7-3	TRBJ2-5	CASSLGLAGEQETQYF
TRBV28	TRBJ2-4	CASNPRPLAEQYF
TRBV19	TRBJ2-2	CASSIYWITSGRNTGELFF
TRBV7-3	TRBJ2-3	CASSQTDTQYF
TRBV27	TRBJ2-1	CASSPLGLAENNEQFF
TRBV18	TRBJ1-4	CASSPDRAGEKLFF
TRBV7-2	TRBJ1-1	CASSFYEGNTEAFF
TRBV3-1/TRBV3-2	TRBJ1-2	CASSQQTLQGAHGYTF
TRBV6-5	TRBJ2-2	CASSYTGNTGELFF
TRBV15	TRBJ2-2	CATSRDTGTGELFF
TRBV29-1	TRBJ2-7	CSVPPLGSSYEQYF
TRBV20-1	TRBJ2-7	CSARADKEQYF
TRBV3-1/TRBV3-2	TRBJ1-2	CASSHRRAREDYGYTF
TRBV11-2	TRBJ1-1	CASSTYSGQGRTEAFF
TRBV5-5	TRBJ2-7	CASTQTGPEQYF
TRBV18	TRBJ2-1	CASSPPSRGGNEQFF
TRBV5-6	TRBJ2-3	CASSLGLASDTQYF
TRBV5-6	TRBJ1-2	CASTPGGGNYGYTF
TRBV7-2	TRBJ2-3	CASSFGTGGADTQYF
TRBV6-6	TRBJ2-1	CASSYGLAGSYNEQFF
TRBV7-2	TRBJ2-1	CASSSGTSGRTYNEQFF
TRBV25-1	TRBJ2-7	CASSDKVAGYEQYF
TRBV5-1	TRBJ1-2	CASSSWTGTDYGYTF
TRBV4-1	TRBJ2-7	CASSQERGSYEQYF
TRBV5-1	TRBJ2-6	CASTSVAGANVLTF
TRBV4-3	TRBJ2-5	CASSQGEGRGETQYF
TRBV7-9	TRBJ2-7	CASSFHSGSYEQYF
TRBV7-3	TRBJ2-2	CASSSPFSGDTGELFF
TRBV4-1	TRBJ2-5	CASSLRGLAVTETQYF
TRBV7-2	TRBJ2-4	CASSYSGRIGKNIQYF
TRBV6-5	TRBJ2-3	CASSLQGEVADTQYF
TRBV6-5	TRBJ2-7	CASTVSSPYEQYF
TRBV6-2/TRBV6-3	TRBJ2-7	CASSYAGTGSYEQYF
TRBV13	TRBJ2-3	CASSSPGIATGTQYF
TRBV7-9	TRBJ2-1	CATRLAGYNEQFF
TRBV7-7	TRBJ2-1	CASSLVTSGKDEQFF
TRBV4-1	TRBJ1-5	CASSPGFLGNQPQHF
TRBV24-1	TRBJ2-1	CATSDQRELNEQFF
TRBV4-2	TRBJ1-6	CASSQGGRGSSPLHF
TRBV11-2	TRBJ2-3	CASSPGLAQLTDTQYF
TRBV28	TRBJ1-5	CASSPPRGWQPQHF
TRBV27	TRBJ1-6	CASSLNRQGAGNSPLHF